The TCR beta chain described here comes from a study of T cell changes during pregnancy in multiple sclerosis. Unmatched junction bases numbered 5, after V lost 5 bases and J lost 1 base. Germline V gene data show CDR1 as SGHVS and CDR2 as FQNEAQ. This CDR3 has 14 amino acids. This clone was picked up one time. Method: immunoSEQ multiplex PCR; TCRdb's copy keeps in-frame clones and lacks some. The profile covers 69,000 or so clones, with 85% to 95% appearing a single time and 2% taken by the ten largest. The material was peripheral blood, obtained in the third trimester of pregnancy. The TCR originated in a female donor in good health, enrolled as a control in a pregnancy study. This sequence joins TRBV7-8 and TRBJ2-7; the match to TRBD1 covers 7 bases. In DNA, the CDR3 is TGTGCCAGCAGCCCCCGACAGGGTTCCTACGAGCAGTACTTC. Translating gives CASSPRQGSYEQYF.